The T cell receptor (beta chain) under discussion was sequenced for a study of blood T cell repertoires in COVID-19. Original data processing: Amplification from reference gene primers served as the basis for estimated nucleated cell counts. Assay used: immunoSEQ multiplex PCR; TCRdb lists only in-frame clones, some missing. That table furnishes V, J and clone size, whereas the DNA furnished D and trimming. Of hundreds of thousands of clones listed, roughly 85% are singletons. V gave up 6 bases and J gave up 5 bases; unmatched junction bases: 14. There are 15 residues in the CDR3. The germline V gene has CDR1 GTSNPN and CDR2 SVGIG (reference sequence). All enrollees were roughly 18 to 95 years old and from fewer than 30 US areas. Participant-given clinical history determined each cohort assignment.

The sequenced sample was PBMCs or T cells enriched from blood (not recorded which). The chain combines TRBV30 with TRBJ2-7; TRBD1 matches at 9 bases. This sequence was found in a woman aged 45-60 years with acute COVID-19. CDR3 sequence (DNA): TGTGCCTGCATCAAAACCGGGACAGGGTTCGACGAGCAGTACTTC. Encoded protein: CACIKTGTGFDEQYF. Using reference TRBV30 and TRBJ2-7 for the parts outside the CDR3, the full variable domain is SQTIHQWPATLVQPVGSPLSLECTVEGTSNPNLYWYRQAAGRGLQLLFYSVGIGQISSEVPQNLSASRPQDRQFILSSKKLLLSDSGFYLCACIKTGTGFDEQYFGPGTRLTVT.